What follows are 27 T cell receptor beta chains derived from one specimen sequenced in a study of STAT5B mutations in CD4+ large granular lymphocyte leukemia. Profiling relied on immunoSEQ multiplex PCR, and the TCRdb table lists in-frame clones only, not all of them. Seen here are around 28,000 clones, around 74% observed once, and the top ten hold about 0.95%. The sequenced sample was CD4+ T cells from blood buffy coats. The receptors stem from a human donor in good health.

The sample holds a few counts of this clone. Here the CDR3 DNA reads TGTGCCAGCAGTGCGTCCCGGGACAGGGTTCAGCAGTTCTTC. It codes for CASSASRDRVQQFF. This rearrangement joins TRBV2 to TRBJ2-1; TRBD1 matches 9 bases. The CDR3 has 14 residues. Looked up from germline, CDR1 is SNHLY and CDR2 is FYNNEI. After removal of 4 bases from V and 11 bases from J, the junction contained 9 bases not matched to a gene. Supplemented by reference TRBV2 and TRBJ2-1, the full variable domain reads EPEVTQTPSHQVTQMGQEVILRCVPISNHLYFYWYRQILGQKVEFLVSFYNNEISEKSEIFDDQFSVERPDGSNFTLKIRSTKLEDSAMYFCASSASRDRVQQFFGPGTRLTVL.

The genes are TRBV19 and TRBJ2-1; 9 nucleotides align to TRBD2. The V gene end was trimmed by 6 bases and the J gene end by 6 bases; junction bases not matched to a gene: 9. The CDR3 covers 15 residues. Looked up from germline, CDR1 is LNHDA and CDR2 is SQIVND (reference sequence). The chain's CDR3 is CASRKGGTSFNEQFF. The CDR3 region has the DNA TGTGCCAGTAGGAAAGGGGGGACTAGCTTCAATGAGCAGTTCTTC.

This chain uses TRBV19 with TRBJ1-2, with 9 bases aligning to TRBD1. The CDR3 is 15 amino acids. Germline CDR1 LNHDA, CDR2 SQIVND (reference sequence). Trimming removed 4 bases from V and 4 bases from J; junction bases left unmatched: 7. The CDR3 coding sequence is TGTGCCAGTAGTAGGGGGGGACAGGGCGTCTATGGCTACACCTTC. Encoded protein: CASSRGGQGVYGYTF.

The chain employs TRBV19 and TRBJ2-1; 7 bases agree with TRBD2. Germline V CDR1 and CDR2: LNHDA, SQIVND (reference sequence). Germline trimming cut 7 bases from V and 2 bases from J; bases unmatched to any gene: 14. The CDR3 has 17 residues. The CDR3 DNA sequence: TGTGCCAGTATAAGTGGGAGGGCCGATCAAACCTACAATGAGCAGTTCTTC. This sequence encodes CASISGRADQTYNEQFF.

This chain connects TRBV7-2 to TRBJ2-5; D might be TRBD1 (6 bases). CDR1 is SGHTA, CDR2 FQGNSA, per germline. V lost 1 base to trimming and J lost 7 bases, with 13 bases between them. The CDR3 sequence is 14 residues long. This CDR3 reads CASSLDFGGPTQYF. The CDR3 DNA follows: TGTGCCAGCAGCTTAGATTTTGGGGGCCCGACCCAGTACTTC.

The sample holds one count of this clone. The J gene is TRBJ1-2, the V gene TRBV27, with 7 bases matching TRBD1. This CDR3 region has 14 residues. Germline values: CDR1 MNHEY, CDR2 SMNVEV (reference sequence). V lost 6 bases, J lost 7 bases, and 11 bases stayed unmatched. CDR3 sequence reads: CASSTTGSLLGYTF. The DNA for the CDR3 is TGTGCCAGCAGCACGACAGGGAGCCTCCTTGGCTACACCTTC.

V usage is TRBV28 and J usage is TRBJ1-1, with D tentatively TRBD1 (5 bases). This CDR3 has 14 amino acids. Trimming removed 5 bases from V and 1 base from J, with 11 bases in between. Per the germline V gene, CDR1 is MDHEN and CDR2 is SYDVKM. CDR3 sequence reads: CASSRGRRNTEAFF. The CDR3 bases are TGTGCCAGCAGTCGGGGACGGAGGAACACTGAAGCTTTCTTT. The whole variable domain, filled in from reference TRBV28 and TRBJ1-1, reads DVKVTQSSRYLVKRTGEKVFLECVQDMDHENMFWYRQDPGLGLRLIYFSYDVKMKEKGDIPEGYSVSREKKERFSLILESASTNQTSMYLCASSRGRRNTEAFFGQGTRLTVV.

This clone was recorded a few times. The J gene is TRBJ2-7, the V gene TRBV7-8, with TRBD2 as a possible D gene (6 bases). Trimming removed 5 bases at V and 7 bases at J, with 15 bases between. The CDR3 contains 13 residues. The germline CDR1 and CDR2 sequences are SGHVS and FQNEAQ. The CDR3 DNA follows: TGTGCCAGCAGCCCCGGACTGGGGAGGGAGCAGTACGTC. This translates into CASSPGLGREQYV.

This sequence joins TRBV7-9 and TRBJ2-1, with 8 bases that match TRBD2. J was trimmed by 3 bases and V by 4 bases; bases with no gene match: 8. The CDR3 has 16 amino acids. Germline V lookup: CDR1 SEHNR, CDR2 FQNEAQ (reference sequence). Here the CDR3 DNA reads TGTGCCAGCAGCTCCTCGACGAGCGGGAGCTACAATGAGCAGTTCTTC. It codes for CASSSSTSGSYNEQFF.

V usage is TRBV30 and J usage is TRBJ1-1; TRBD1 agrees at 8 bases. Germline V gene lookup returns CDR1 GTSNPN and CDR2 SVGIG (reference sequence). CDR3 length: 12 amino acids. V dropped 2 bases and J dropped 10; count of bases not matched to a gene: 6. As DNA, the CDR3 is TGTGCCTGGAGTAATACAGGGGGAATAGCTTTCTTT. Translating it yields CAWSNTGGIAFF.

The chain is built from TRBV9 and TRBJ2-5; 7 nucleotides align to TRBD2. The CDR3 runs to 16 residues. The ends lost 0 bases at V and 2 bases at J; junction bases unmatched: 7. Germline V gene sequence: CDR1 SGDLS, CDR2 YYNGEE. As DNA, the CDR3 is TGTGCCAGCAGCGTAGCTGGGCGGGGGAGACAAGAGACCCAGTACTTC. Translated, it gives CASSVAGRGRQETQYF.

This chain uses TRBV7-2 with TRBJ1-2; possible D gene TRBD1, 6 bases. The germline CDR1 and CDR2 sequences are SGHTA and FQGNSA. V was pared by 7 bases and J by 1 base, with 10 bases between. The CDR3 spans 13 residues. The CDR3 DNA follows: TGTGCCAGCACCGCAGGGGTTAACTATGGCTACACCTTC. This codes for CASTAGVNYGYTF.

This sequence joins TRBV19 and TRBJ1-2; TRBD1 matches 10 bases. The CDR3 is 16 residues long. V was clipped by 3 bases and J by 2 bases; unmatched bases: 6. CDR1 and CDR2 from the germline V gene are LNHDA and SQIVND (reference sequence). In DNA, the CDR3 is TGTGCCAGTAGTATGATTTTGGGACAGGGGAACTATGGCTACACCTTC. Its protein is CASSMILGQGNYGYTF.

The CDR3 DNA reads as TGTGCCAGTAGTATAGGAGCCTCCACAGATACGCAGTATTTT. This translates into CASSIGASTDTQYF. The chain is built from TRBV19 and TRBJ2-3; D is unresolved. The CDR3 sequence is 14 residues long. V lost 1 base and J lost 2, with 7 bases in between. Germline V gene sequence: CDR1 LNHDA, CDR2 SQIVND (reference sequence).

The rearrangement uses TRBV7-7 and TRBJ2-1, with 10 bases lining up with TRBD2. Germline CDR1 SSHAT, CDR2 FNYEAQ (reference sequence). V lost 5 bases and J lost 5; bases outside the gene matches: 6. The CDR3 extends over 15 amino acids. CDR3 nucleotide sequence: TGTGCCAGCAGCCATTCTAGCGGGGGTCACAATGAGCAGTTCTTC. It encodes CASSHSSGGHNEQFF. The full variable domain, with the rest looked up from reference TRBV7-7 and TRBJ2-1, is GAGVSQSPRYKVTKRGQDVTLRCDPISSHATLYWYQQALGQGPEFLTYFNYEAQPDKSGLPSDRFSAERPEGSISTLTIQRTEQRDSAMYRCASSHSSGGHNEQFFGPGTRLTVL.

Written as DNA, the CDR3 is TGCAGCGTTGGGGGGTCTGGTGGGGAGACCCAGTACTTC. Translation: CSVGGSGGETQYF. The chain employs TRBV29-1 and TRBJ2-5, with D perhaps being TRBD1 or TRBD2 (5 bases each). The CDR3 has 13 amino acids. Germline CDR1 SQVTM, CDR2 ANQGSEA. V gave up 4 bases and J gave up 5 bases, with 14 bases separating them.

This chain connects TRBV4-3 to TRBJ2-3; D gene ambiguous. The germline V and J ends were trimmed by 4 bases and 1 base, with 9 bases remaining between them. The germline V gene has CDR1 LGHNA and CDR2 YSLEER. The CDR3 consists of 14 residues. CDR3: CASSPRSGTDTQYF. CDR3 nucleotide sequence: TGCGCCAGCAGCCCGAGATCCGGCACAGATACGCAGTATTTT.

The chain is built from TRBV6-6 and TRBJ1-4; TRBD1 agrees at 9 bases. The germline V gene has CDR1 MNHNY and CDR2 SVGAGI (reference sequence). Trimming took 6 bases from V and 6 from J; bases not matched to a gene: 8. The CDR3 has 15 residues. The CDR3 sequence: CASSYTGGSDEKLFF. The CDR3 DNA reads TGTGCCAGCAGCTATACAGGGGGCTCGGATGAAAAACTGTTTTTT.

The chain couples TRBV13 to TRBJ2-7, with 11 bases lining up with TRBD2. Germline trimming cut 5 bases from V and 5 bases from J; bases unmatched to any gene: 5. There are 14 residues in the CDR3. The germline V gene encodes CDR1 PRHDT and CDR2 FYEKMQ (reference sequence). The CDR3 here is CASSTRTSGHEQYF. In nucleotides, the CDR3 is TGTGCCAGCAGCACCCGGACTAGCGGGCACGAGCAGTACTTC.

The V call is TRBV5-4, the J call TRBJ1-2, with D possibly TRBD1 on 6 matching bases. CDR1 and CDR2 (germline): SGHNT, YYREEE (reference sequence). The CDR3 extends over 18 amino acids. V gave up 6 bases and J gave up 0 bases, with 24 bases separating them. The CDR3 bases are TGTGCCAGCAAGGAATTCGGACAGCCCTCAAGGGCTAACTATGGCTACACCTTC. It translates to CASKEFGQPSRANYGYTF.

The CDR3 sequence: CASSLGSAFEQYF. The CDR3 nucleotides read TGTGCCAGCAGCCTAGGGTCGGCCTTCGAGCAGTACTTC. The V gene is TRBV7-2, the J gene TRBJ2-7, with unresolved D. V was shortened by 5 bases and J by 6 bases, with 14 bases between the two germline ends. Germline-derived CDR1 and CDR2 are SGHTA and FQGNSA. The CDR3 extends over 13 amino acids.

The chain uses TRBV6-1 and TRBJ1-2; D is possibly TRBD1 (5 bases). V was cut by 7 bases and J by 3 bases, with 9 bases left in between. The CDR3 runs to 12 residues. The V gene's germline CDR1 is MNHNS and CDR2 SASEGT. The CDR3: CASKKQDYGYTF. The CDR3 DNA sequence: TGTGCCAGCAAGAAACAGGACTATGGCTACACCTTC.

This chain connects TRBV5-5 to TRBJ2-1, with D uncertain. The ends were cut back, 4 bases at V and 0 bases at J, with 14 bases in the middle. The CDR3 consists of 16 residues. In germline, CDR1 is SGHKS, CDR2 YYEKEE (reference sequence). The CDR3 region has the DNA TGTGCCAGCAGCCCCGTGGGCAGGAGCTCCTACAATGAGCAGTTCTTC. Translation: CASSPVGRSSYNEQFF.

The chain uses TRBV19 and TRBJ2-1, with TRBD2 matching over 9 bases. Looked up from germline, CDR1 is LNHDA and CDR2 is SQIVND (reference sequence). With V trimmed by 5 bases and J by 8 bases, 10 bases remained unmatched. The CDR3 loop spans 15 amino acids. CDR3 in amino acids: CASSSPGTSPDEQFF. The CDR3 bases are TGTGCCAGTAGTTCCCCCGGGACTAGCCCCGATGAGCAGTTCTTC.

The chain carries TRBV19 and TRBJ2-7; D is perhaps TRBD2 (6 bases). Looked up from germline, CDR1 is LNHDA and CDR2 is SQIVND (reference sequence). This CDR3 comprises 13 residues. Between the trimmed V and J ends, which lost 3 bases and 7 bases, there was a span of 13 bases. The CDR3 sequence: CASSMRAGREQYV. DNA of the CDR3: TGTGCCAGTAGTATGAGGGCAGGGAGGGAGCAGTACGTC.

This chain joins TRBV7-2 and TRBJ1-5, with 8 nucleotides matching TRBD1. The germline V gene has CDR1 SGHTA and CDR2 FQGNSA. J lost 5 bases, V lost 4 bases, and 4 bases had no gene match. This CDR3 is built from 14 residues. The CDR3 spells CASSSRTGHQPQHF. The CDR3 DNA reads TGTGCCAGCAGCTCCCGGACAGGGCATCAGCCCCAGCATTTT.

This chain joins TRBV27 and TRBJ2-3; 8 bases match TRBD2. The CDR3 has 15 residues. V shed 5 bases, J shed 6 bases, and the junction held 10 bases outside the gene matches. Germline V gives CDR1 MNHEY, CDR2 SMNVEV (reference sequence). Here the CDR3 reads CASSPRGGQADTQYF. The CDR3, as DNA: TGTGCCAGCAGTCCCCGGGGGGGCCAGGCGGATACGCAGTATTTT.